The entry that follows covers one T cell receptor beta chain sequence. Its specificity is not known. TCRdb's table, derived via immunoSEQ multiplex PCR, lists solely in-frame clones and lacks some. The sample consists of 100,000 to 150,000 clones, around 90% of them appearing once. This entry belongs to a study of cytomegalovirus exposure and HLA in healthy donors. Study details: The use of the same platform for the roughly 130 validation repertoires and the roughly 700 first-cohort repertoires was reported by a later analysis.

Broader study findings: Using the classifier, cytomegalovirus status was reportedly diagnosed with high specificity and sensitivity. In vitro checks showed that a few CMV-associated chains really do target CMV antigens.

V gave up 6 bases and J gave up 8 bases; unmatched junction bases: 9. Germline CDR1 SGHAT, CDR2 FQNNGV. This CDR3 comprises 15 residues. Among the 100 to 150 subjects of the validation cohort, separate from the roughly 730-subject first cohort, were the donors. The source is a woman in her late teens or twenties in good health and CMV-seronegative. This chain uses TRBV11-2 with TRBJ2-1; 11 nucleotides align to TRBD2. Sequenced sample: PBMCs. The CDR3 DNA reads TGTGCCAGCAGTCCTCTAGCGGGAGGTTTTGATGAGCAGTTCTTC. It yields the protein CASSPLAGGFDEQFF.